The following is a T cell receptor beta chain sequence with its context. This CDR3 spans 13 amino acids. Germline V gives CDR1 MNHEY, CDR2 SMNVEV (reference sequence). With 3 bases removed from V and 0 bases from J, the gap between germline ends came to 6 bases. The data are from a study of sequential checkpoint blockade in melanoma. Looking at the study overall: First-line arms were nivolumab then ipilimumab, or the reverse, randomized 1:1.

This sample's treatment: randomized to nivolumab then ipilimumab (arm A) or the reverse (arm B). DNA-damaging chemotherapy had not been given to any patient beforehand. PBMC sorting kept live CD3+CD8+ cells without CD19 or CD56. Libraries were prepared by immunoSEQ multiplex PCR; TCRdb keeps only in-frame clonotypes and omits some of them. The table shows 15,000 to 20,000 clones, with 77% occurring only once. The sequence was obtained from a human donor with melanoma. Here the sequenced sample was CD8+ T cells sorted from blood (inferred from file names), taken from a patient given nivolumab and ipilimumab in sequence. The chain recombines TRBV27 with TRBJ2-7; D remains unclear. This CDR3 reads CASSFANSYEQYF. The CDR3 DNA follows: TGTGCCAGCAGTTTTGCTAACTCCTACGAGCAGTACTTC.